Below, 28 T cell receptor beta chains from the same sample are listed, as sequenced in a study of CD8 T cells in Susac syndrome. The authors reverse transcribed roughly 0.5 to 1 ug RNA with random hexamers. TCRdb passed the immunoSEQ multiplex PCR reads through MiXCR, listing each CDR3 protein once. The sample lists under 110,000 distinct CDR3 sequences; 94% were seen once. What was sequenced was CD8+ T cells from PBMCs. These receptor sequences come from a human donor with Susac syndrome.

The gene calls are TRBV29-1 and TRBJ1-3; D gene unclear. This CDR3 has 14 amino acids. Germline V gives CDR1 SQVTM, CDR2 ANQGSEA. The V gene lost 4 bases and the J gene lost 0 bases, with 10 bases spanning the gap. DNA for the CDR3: TGCAGCGTTGGAGTCCGGAGCTCTGGAAACACCATATATTTT. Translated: CSVGVRSSGNTIYF.

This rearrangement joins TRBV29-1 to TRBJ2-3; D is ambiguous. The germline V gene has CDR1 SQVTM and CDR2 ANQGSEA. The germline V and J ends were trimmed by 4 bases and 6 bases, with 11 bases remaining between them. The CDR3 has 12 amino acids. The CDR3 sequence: CSVARLGDTQYF. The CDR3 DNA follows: TGCAGCGTTGCGCGGTTGGGCGATACGCAGTATTTT.

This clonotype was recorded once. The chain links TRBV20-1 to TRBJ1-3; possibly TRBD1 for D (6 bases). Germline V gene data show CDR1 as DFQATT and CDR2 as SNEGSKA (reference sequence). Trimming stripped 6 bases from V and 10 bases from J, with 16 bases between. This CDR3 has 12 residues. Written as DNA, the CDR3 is TGCAGTGCCTCGACAGGCTTCGAGACCATATATTTT. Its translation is CSASTGFETIYF.

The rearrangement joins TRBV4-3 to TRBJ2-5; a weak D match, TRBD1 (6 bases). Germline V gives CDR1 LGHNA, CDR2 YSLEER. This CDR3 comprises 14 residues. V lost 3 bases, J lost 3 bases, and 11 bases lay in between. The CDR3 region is CASSQSTGKETQYF. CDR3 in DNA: TGCGCCAGCAGCCAGTCCACAGGGAAAGAGACCCAGTACTTC.

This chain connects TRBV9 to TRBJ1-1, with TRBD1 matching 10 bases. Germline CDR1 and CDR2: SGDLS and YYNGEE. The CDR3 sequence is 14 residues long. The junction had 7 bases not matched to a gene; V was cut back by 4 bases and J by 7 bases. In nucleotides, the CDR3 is TGTGCCAGCAGCACCCGGGACAGGGGTGGTGAAGCTTTCTTT. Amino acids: CASSTRDRGGEAFF.

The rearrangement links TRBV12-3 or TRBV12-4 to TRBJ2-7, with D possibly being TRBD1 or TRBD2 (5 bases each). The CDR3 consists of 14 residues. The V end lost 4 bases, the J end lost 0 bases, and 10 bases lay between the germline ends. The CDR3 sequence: CASSWGPSSYEQYF. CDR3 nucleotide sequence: TGTGCCAGCAGTTGGGGACCTAGCTCCTACGAGCAGTACTTC.

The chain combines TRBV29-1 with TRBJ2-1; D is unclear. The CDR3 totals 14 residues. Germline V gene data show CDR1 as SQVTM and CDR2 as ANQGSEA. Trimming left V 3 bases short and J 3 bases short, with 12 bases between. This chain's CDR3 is CSVDGLEIYNEQFF. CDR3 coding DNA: TGCAGCGTTGACGGGCTAGAGATCTACAATGAGCAGTTCTTC.

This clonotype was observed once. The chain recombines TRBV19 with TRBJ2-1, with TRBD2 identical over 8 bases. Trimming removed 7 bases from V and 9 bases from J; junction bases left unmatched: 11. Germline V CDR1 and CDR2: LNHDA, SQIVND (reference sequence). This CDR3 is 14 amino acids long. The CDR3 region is CASNTGLGGGEQFF. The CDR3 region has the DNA TGTGCCAGTAACACCGGCCTCGGGGGGGGTGAGCAGTTCTTC.

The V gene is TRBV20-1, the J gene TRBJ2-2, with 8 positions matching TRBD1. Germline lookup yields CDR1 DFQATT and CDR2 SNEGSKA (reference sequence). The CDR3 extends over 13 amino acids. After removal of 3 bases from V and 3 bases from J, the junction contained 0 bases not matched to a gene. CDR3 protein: CSARDRDTGELFF. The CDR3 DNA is TGCAGTGCTAGGGACAGGGACACCGGGGAGCTGTTTTTT.

The CDR3 region is CSAPSGLPRDTQYF. In nucleotides, the CDR3 is TGCAGTGCCCCTTCGGGACTGCCCAGAGATACGCAGTATTTT. V gene TRBV20-1 combines with J gene TRBJ2-3; tentative D call: TRBD2 (6 bases). Trimming shortened V by 6 bases and J by 5 bases, and 18 bases separated the two germline ends. The CDR3 totals 14 residues. The germline gives CDR1 DFQATT, CDR2 SNEGSKA (reference sequence).

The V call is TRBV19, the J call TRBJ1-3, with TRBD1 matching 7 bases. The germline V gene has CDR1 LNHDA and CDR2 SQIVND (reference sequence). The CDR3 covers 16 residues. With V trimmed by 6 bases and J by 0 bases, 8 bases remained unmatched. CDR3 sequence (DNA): TGTGCCAGTAGGCGGGAGAACAGGGGCTCTGGAAACACCATATATTTT. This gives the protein CASRRENRGSGNTIYF.

In DNA form, the CDR3 reads TGTGCCAGCACCACGGCGGGGTGGGAGCAGTACTTC. Protein sequence: CASTTAGWEQYF. The J gene is TRBJ2-7, the V gene TRBV12-3 or TRBV12-4, with D perhaps TRBD2 (6 bases). CDR3 length: 12 amino acids. Trimming pared 7 bases from V and 7 bases from J, leaving 14 bases between.

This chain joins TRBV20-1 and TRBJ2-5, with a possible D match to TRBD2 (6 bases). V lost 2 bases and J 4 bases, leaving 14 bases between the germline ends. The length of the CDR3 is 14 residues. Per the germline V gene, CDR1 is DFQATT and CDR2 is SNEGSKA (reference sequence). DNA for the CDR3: TGCAGTGCTAGATCCCGACTAGGGAGAGAGACCCAGTACTTC. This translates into CSARSRLGRETQYF.

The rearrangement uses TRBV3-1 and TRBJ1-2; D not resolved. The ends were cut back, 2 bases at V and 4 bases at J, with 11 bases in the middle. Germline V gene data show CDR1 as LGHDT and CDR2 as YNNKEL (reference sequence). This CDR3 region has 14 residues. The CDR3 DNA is TGTGCCAGCAGCCAACGTTCCCTTTTCTATGGCTACACCTTC. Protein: CASSQRSLFYGYTF.

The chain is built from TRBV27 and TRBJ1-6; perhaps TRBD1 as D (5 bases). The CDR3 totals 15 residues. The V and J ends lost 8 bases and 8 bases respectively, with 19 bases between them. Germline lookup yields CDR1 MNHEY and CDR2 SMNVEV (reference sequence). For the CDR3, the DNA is TGTGCCAGCCATACCGGCCTCGGGGGTCATTCACCCCTCCACTTT. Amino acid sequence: CASHTGLGGHSPLHF.

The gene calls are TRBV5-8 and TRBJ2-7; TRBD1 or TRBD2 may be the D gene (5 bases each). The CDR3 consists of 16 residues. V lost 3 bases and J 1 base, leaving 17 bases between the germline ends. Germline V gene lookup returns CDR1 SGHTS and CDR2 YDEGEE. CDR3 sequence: CASSSNPRGRSYEQYF. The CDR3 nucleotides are TGTGCCAGCAGCTCCAACCCCCGGGGCCGATCCTACGAGCAGTACTTC. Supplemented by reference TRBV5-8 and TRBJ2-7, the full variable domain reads EAGVTQSPTHLIKTRGQQATLRCSPISGHTSVYWYQQALGLGLQFLLWYDEGEERNRGNFPPRFSGRQFPNYSSELNVNALELEDSALYLCASSSNPRGRSYEQYFGPGTRLTVT.

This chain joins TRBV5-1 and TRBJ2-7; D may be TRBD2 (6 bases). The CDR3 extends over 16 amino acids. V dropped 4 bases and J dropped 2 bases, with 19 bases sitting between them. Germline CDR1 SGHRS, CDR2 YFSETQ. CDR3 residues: CASSPERASTPYEQYF. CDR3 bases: TGCGCCAGCAGCCCCGAGCGGGCCAGCACACCCTACGAGCAGTACTTC.

CDR3 region: CASSEALPGSGANVLTF. The CDR3 DNA reads as TGTGCCAGCAGTGAAGCGCTTCCGGGGTCCGGGGCCAACGTCCTGACTTTC. The V and J genes are TRBV2 and TRBJ2-6; D may be TRBD2 (5 bases). The CDR3 is 17 residues long. In germline, CDR1 is SNHLY, CDR2 FYNNEI. V lost 0 bases and J 4 bases, leaving 13 bases between the germline ends. The full variable domain, in which reference TRBV2 and TRBJ2-6 provide the parts outside the CDR3, is EPEVTQTPSHQVTQMGQEVILRCVPISNHLYFYWYRQILGQKVEFLVSFYNNEISEKSEIFDDQFSVERPDGSNFTLKIRSTKLEDSAMYFCASSEALPGSGANVLTFGAGSRLTVL.

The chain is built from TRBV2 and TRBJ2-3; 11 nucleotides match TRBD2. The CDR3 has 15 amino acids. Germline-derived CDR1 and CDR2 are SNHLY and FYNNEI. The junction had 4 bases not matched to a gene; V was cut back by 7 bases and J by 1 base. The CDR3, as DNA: TGTGCCAGCATCGGGGGACTAGCGGGCACAGATACGCAGTATTTT. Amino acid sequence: CASIGGLAGTDTQYF.

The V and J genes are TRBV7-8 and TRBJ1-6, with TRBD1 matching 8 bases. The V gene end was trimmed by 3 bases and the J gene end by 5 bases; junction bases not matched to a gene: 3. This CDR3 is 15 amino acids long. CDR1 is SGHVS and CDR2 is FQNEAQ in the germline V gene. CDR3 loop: CASSFTRGHNSPLHF. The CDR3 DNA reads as TGTGCCAGCAGCTTCACCAGGGGGCATAATTCACCCCTCCACTTT.

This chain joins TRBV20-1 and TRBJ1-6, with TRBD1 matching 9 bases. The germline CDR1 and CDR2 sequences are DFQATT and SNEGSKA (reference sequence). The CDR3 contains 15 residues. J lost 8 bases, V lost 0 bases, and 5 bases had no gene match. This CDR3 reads CSARDRDRVYSPLHF. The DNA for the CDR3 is TGCAGTGCTAGAGATCGGGACAGGGTGTATTCACCCCTCCACTTT.

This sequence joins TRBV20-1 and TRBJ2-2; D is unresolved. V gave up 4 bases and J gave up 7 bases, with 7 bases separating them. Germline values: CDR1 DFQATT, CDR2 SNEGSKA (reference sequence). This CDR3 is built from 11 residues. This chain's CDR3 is CSAIRDGELFF. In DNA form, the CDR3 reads TGCAGTGCTATTAGGGACGGGGAGCTGTTTTTT.

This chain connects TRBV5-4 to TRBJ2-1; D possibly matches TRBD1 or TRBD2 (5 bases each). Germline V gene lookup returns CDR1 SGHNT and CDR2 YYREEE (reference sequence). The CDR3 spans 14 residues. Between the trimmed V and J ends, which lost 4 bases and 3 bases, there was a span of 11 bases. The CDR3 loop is CASSPERGYNEQFF. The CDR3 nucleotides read TGTGCCAGCAGCCCCGAGAGGGGCTACAATGAGCAGTTCTTC.

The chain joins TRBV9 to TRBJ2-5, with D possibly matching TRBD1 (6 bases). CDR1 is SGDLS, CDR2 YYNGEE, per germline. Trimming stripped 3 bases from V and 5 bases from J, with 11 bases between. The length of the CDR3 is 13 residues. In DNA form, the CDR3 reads TGTGCCAGCAGCGGTCGGACAGCGGAGACCCAGTACTTC. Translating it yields CASSGRTAETQYF. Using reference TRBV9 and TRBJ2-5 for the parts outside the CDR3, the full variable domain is DSGVTQTPKHLITATGQRVTLRCSPRSGDLSVYWYQQSLDQGLQFLIQYYNGEERAKGNILERFSAQQFPDLHSELNLSSLELGDSALYFCASSGRTAETQYFGPGTRLLVL.

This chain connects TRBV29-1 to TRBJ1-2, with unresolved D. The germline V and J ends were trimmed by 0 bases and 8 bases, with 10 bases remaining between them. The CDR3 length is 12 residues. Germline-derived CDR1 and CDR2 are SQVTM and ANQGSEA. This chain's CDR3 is CSVEEGFRGYTF. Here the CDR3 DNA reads TGCAGCGTTGAAGAGGGCTTCCGGGGCTACACCTTC.

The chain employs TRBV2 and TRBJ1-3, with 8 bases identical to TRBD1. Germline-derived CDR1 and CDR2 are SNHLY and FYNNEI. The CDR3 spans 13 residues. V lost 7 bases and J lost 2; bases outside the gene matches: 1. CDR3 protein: CASNRGAGNTIYF. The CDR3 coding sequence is TGTGCCAGCAACAGGGGGGCTGGAAACACCATATATTTT.

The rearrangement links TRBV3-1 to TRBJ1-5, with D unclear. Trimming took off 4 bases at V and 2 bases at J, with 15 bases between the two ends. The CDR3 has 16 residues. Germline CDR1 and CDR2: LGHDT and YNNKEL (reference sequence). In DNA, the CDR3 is TGTGCCAGCAGCCTCCGGTATGAAGCCCGCAATCAGCCCCAGCATTTT. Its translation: CASSLRYEARNQPQHF. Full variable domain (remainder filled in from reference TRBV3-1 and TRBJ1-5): DTAVSQTPKYLVTQMGNDKSIKCEQNLGHDTMYWYKQDSKKFLKIMFSYNNKELIINETVPNRFSPKSPDKAHLNLHINSLELGDSAVYFCASSLRYEARNQPQHFGDGTRLSIL.

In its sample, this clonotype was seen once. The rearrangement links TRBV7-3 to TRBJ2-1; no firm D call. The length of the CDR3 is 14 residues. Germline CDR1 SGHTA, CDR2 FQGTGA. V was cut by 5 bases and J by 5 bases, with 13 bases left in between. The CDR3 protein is CASSRRPHHNEQFF. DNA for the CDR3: TGTGCCAGCAGCCGACGACCCCATCACAATGAGCAGTTCTTC. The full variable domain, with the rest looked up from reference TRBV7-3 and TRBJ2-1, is GAGVSQTPSNKVTEKGKYVELRCDPISGHTALYWYRQSLGQGPEFLIYFQGTGAADDSGLPNDRFFAVRPEGSVSTLKIQRTERGDSAVYLCASSRRPHHNEQFFGPGTRLTVL.